This T cell receptor beta chain comes out of a study of breast tumors, draining lymph nodes, adjacent tissues. Whole-study findings and limits: That most tumor T cells come from lymph nodes remained unproven. Tumors had less TCR diversity than lymph nodes, more than nontumor tissue.

Samples came from axillary lymph nodes draining the breast cancer. J was trimmed by 4 bases and V by 0 bases; bases with no gene match: 7. The CDR3 runs to 15 residues. Germline V CDR1 and CDR2: DFQATT, SNEGSKA (reference sequence). TCRdb used MiXCR to reprocess the multiplex PCR reads, holding one entry per CDR3 protein. The sample has 200,000 or so distinct CDR3 sequences, around 29% seen once. There are many counts of this clonotype. The antigen is not known. The chain combines TRBV20-1 with TRBJ1-2, with 8 bases that match TRBD1. The material sequenced was axillary lymph node tissue. The sequence was obtained from a female donor with breast cancer. Some clones in this sample may be carry-over from other donors' samples. The CDR3 DNA reads TGCAGTGCTAGAGACCCCGGACAGGGTAGCTATGGCTACACCTTC. Translated: CSARDPGQGSYGYTF.